This T cell receptor beta chain was observed in a study of blood T cell repertoires in COVID-19. Germline CDR1 is GTSNPN and CDR2 is SVGIG (reference sequence). The junction had 9 bases not matched to a gene; V was cut back by 2 bases and J by 4 bases. The CDR3 runs 17 residues. Profiling relied on immunoSEQ multiplex PCR, and the TCRdb table lists in-frame clones only, not all of them. Of tens of thousands of clones listed, roughly 90% are singletons. The sequence was collected from a man in his fifties with acute or convalescent COVID-19. The chain has TRBV30 and TRBJ2-3; 13 nucleotides align to TRBD2. Sequenced input: peripheral blood. In nucleotides, the CDR3 is TGTGCCTGGAGTTCCTCCCGGACTAGCGGGAGCCCAGATACGCAGTATTTT. Amino acids: CAWSSSRTSGSPDTQYF.